This entry concerns a single TCR beta chain. Its recognized antigen is unknown. No qualities accompany the bases; no much larger clone lies one base away. The sample is drawn from a study of T-cell memory formation after mild COVID-19 (dated by TCRdb to about 2021). General notes on the study: TCR sequence clusters from the two donors were found to be largely donor specific. In a couple of donors, T-cell clones that expanded and contracted after mild COVID-19 were tracked by sequencing TCRalpha and TCRbeta repertoires over time. The cohort was made up of two young adult volunteers, one female and one male, who were previously healthy.

Ficoll-Paque density gradient centrifugation was the method used to isolate PBMCs. What the study reported, not specific to this receptor: From day 15 to 85, contracting clones showed balanced CD4/CD8 phenotypes, whereas a second wave of clones that expanded from day 15 to 37 leaned towards CD4+. The detection of some responding clones in pre-infection memory suggests that pre-existing cross-reactive memory T cells joined the SARS-CoV-2 response. SARS-CoV-2 specificity of the second-wave clones peaking on day 37 was not confirmed. Only two mild cases were covered by the study, and larger cohorts that include severe cases with pre-infection samples were considered necessary. Contracting CD4+ clones were located mainly in the CM and EM memory subsets, whereas CD8+ clones were found to be enriched in EMRA.

The CDR3 holds 16 amino acids from the cysteine to the phenylalanine. Here the CDR3 DNA is all that survives: 48 bases in frame from base 1. CDR1 is given as MGHDK and CDR2 as SYGVNS, both from the germline V gene. V ends up 5 bases short and J 3 bases short, with an unmatched junction base count of 7. The instrument given in TCRdb is Illumina NovaSeq 6000. Using 5'RACE with constant-segment primers, TCRalpha and TCRbeta cDNA libraries were constructed, with sample barcodes and unique molecular identifiers added in the process. Trizol reagent was used to extract RNA from every sample. Libraries were amplified in two PCR steps, with a second sample barcode and Illumina TruSeq adapters added in the second step. The libraries were sequenced on an Illumina NovaSeq using 2 x 150 bp paired-end reads. Per the source publication's procedure: The reads were demultiplexed and collapsed into UMI-guided consensus sequences using migec v1.2.7. Using mixcr v2.1.11, UMI consensuses were aligned to TRA and TRB V and J templates and then assembled into clonotypes. A clonotype was counted as expanded or contracted only if both edgeR and NoisET called the change significant, with noise models trained on biological replicates. edgeR calls used a false discovery rate-adjusted p below 0.01 and a log2 fold-change threshold of 1. PCA with hierarchical clustering of max-normalized trajectories of the 1000 most abundant clonotypes was used as exploratory dynamics analysis. Separately sequenced CD4+ and CD8+ repertoires were used to assign a CD4 or CD8 phenotype to each responding clone. The public sequencing data were trimmed at Q25 with fastp and processed into clonotypes with MiXCR by TCRdb, which kept only in-frame beta chains. One record per CDR3 amino acid sequence lists the most common genes and DNA. The V and J calls here are based on TCRdb, not the publication. This sample gives about 350,000 distinct CDR3 sequences in total; approximately 14% of them show up just once. The top ten clonotypes cover 22% of the sample.

The clonotype was recovered from a man younger than 35 who had mild COVID-19 (a few samples of this study predate the infection). The sample titles of this study are shuffled in the database, so cell type and time point are left out; the donor was told from shared clones. The sample consisted of PBMCs or a T cell subset sorted from them (not recorded which). Recombination connected TRBV25-1 to TRBJ2-1, with 10 middle bases fitting TRBD1. The DNA sequence is TGTGCCAGCAGTCCCCCGGGACAGGGGTACTACAATGAGCAGTTCTTC. It encodes CASSPPGQGYYNEQFF.